These T cell receptor beta chains were read from a single sample in a study of cytomegalovirus exposure and HLA in healthy donors. Generated by immunoSEQ multiplex PCR, the TCRdb table keeps only in-frame clones and is missing some. The sample has 85,000 to 100,000 clones, roughly three quarters seen once; the top ten hold roughly 3.5%. Sequencing used PBMCs. These receptors all come from a male donor in good health and CMV-seropositive. Both conserved end residues are part of each CDR3. The D gene is left open where the match is weak. Expanded clones are given a class, and other clones once, few, many or no size at all.

once	TRBV4-3	TRBJ2-7	TRBD2	CASSQDAAGYDEQYF	TGCGCCAGCAGCCAAGACGCAGCGGGGTATGACGAGCAGTACTTC
few	TRBV4-3	TRBJ2-3	NA	CASSQGIAEETQYF	TGCGCCAGCAGCCAGGGTATAGCGGAGGAGACGCAGTATTTT
few	TRBV7-3	TRBJ1-1	TRBD1	CASSSGDREATEAFF	TGTGCCAGCAGCTCCGGGGACAGGGAGGCCACTGAAGCTTTCTTT
NA	TRBV6-6	TRBJ1-2	TRBD1	CASSPGTVNYGYTF	TGTGCCAGCAGTCCCGGGACAGTTAACTATGGCTACACCTTC
NA	TRBV29-1	TRBJ2-7	NA	CSVGARVSGSQYF	TGCAGCGTGGGAGCACGGGTCTCCGGGTCGCAGTACTTC
NA	TRBV7-8	TRBJ1-2	TRBD1	CASSLALTGVQGYGYTF	TGTGCCAGCAGCTTAGCGCTGACAGGGGTTCAGGGCTATGGCTACACCTTC
NA	TRBV4-2	TRBJ1-1	NA	CASSQDLGVDTEAFF	TGTGCCAGCAGCCAAGATCTAGGGGTGGACACTGAAGCTTTCTTT
NA	TRBV4-1	TRBJ2-5	NA	CASSQAPGQGTLETQYF	TGCGCCAGCAGCCAAGCCCCAGGGCAGGGCACCTTAGAGACCCAGTACTTC
NA	TRBV6-1	TRBJ1-5	NA	CASTVLQDSQPQHF	TGTGCCAGCACCGTACTCCAGGACAGTCAGCCCCAGCATTTT
NA	TRBV7-3	TRBJ2-3	NA	CASSLTHTDTQYF	TGTGCCAGCAGCTTAACCCACACAGATACGCAGTATTTT
few	TRBV30	TRBJ1-1	NA	CAWSEEEAFF	TGTGCCTGGAGTGAGGAGGAAGCTTTCTTT
few	TRBV4-1	TRBJ1-2	TRBD1	CASSQPRDRNYGYTF	TGCGCCAGCAGCCAGCCTCGGGACAGAAACTATGGCTACACCTTC
few	TRBV15	TRBJ1-2	NA	CATSRGGPGTF	TGTGCCACCAGCAGGGGAGGACCCGGCACCTTC
NA	TRBV9	TRBJ1-5	NA	CASSVAGNQPQHF	TGTGCCAGCAGCGTAGCGGGCAATCAGCCCCAGCATTTT
once	TRBV11-2	TRBJ1-3	NA	CASSLRGAAGNTIYF	TGTGCCAGCAGCTTAAGGGGCGCGGCTGGAAACACCATATATTTT
NA	TRBV15	TRBJ2-1	NA	CATSRDLGSHYNEQFF	TGTGCCACCAGCAGAGATCTGGGCAGCCACTACAATGAGCAGTTCTTC
NA	TRBV4-1	TRBJ1-1	NA	CASSQGLRGRVNTEAFF	TGCGCCAGCAGCCAAGGGCTCAGGGGAAGGGTGAACACTGAAGCTTTCTTT
NA	TRBV7-2	TRBJ2-7	TRBD1	CASSSRGRGSYEQYF	TGTGCCAGCAGCTCGAGGGGGCGTGGGTCCTACGAGCAGTACTTC
NA	TRBV4-3	TRBJ1-3	NA	CASSPPRGKSSGNTIYF	TGCGCCAGCAGCCCGCCGCGGGGTAAGAGCTCTGGAAACACCATATATTTT
NA	TRBV29-1	TRBJ1-1	NA	CSAGQLNTEAFF	TGCAGCGCTGGACAGTTGAACACTGAAGCTTTCTTT
NA	TRBV7-8	TRBJ1-1	NA	CASRTGLNTEAFF	TGTGCCAGCAGAACAGGGCTTAACACTGAAGCTTTCTTT
NA	TRBV4-1	TRBJ1-4	TRBD1	CASSPDRGWEKLFF	TGCGCCAGCAGCCCCGACAGGGGGTGGGAAAAACTGTTTTTT
NA	TRBV7-6	TRBJ2-7	NA	CASSLEVAAVGGEQYF	TGTGCCAGCAGCTTAGAGGTAGCGGCGGTTGGGGGCGAGCAGTACTTC
NA	TRBV29-1	TRBJ2-7	NA	CSATPRIDSYEQYF	TGCAGCGCTACCCCCAGGATTGACTCCTACGAGCAGTACTTC
NA	TRBV18	TRBJ2-3	NA	CASSPGQGLGDTQYF	TGTGCCAGCTCACCGGGCCAGGGGCTGGGAGATACGCAGTATTTT
NA	TRBV5-1	TRBJ2-3	TRBD2	CASSSRGGSTDTQYF	TGCGCCAGCAGCTCGCGGGGGGGTAGCACAGATACGCAGTATTTT
NA	TRBV7-9	TRBJ2-1	TRBD1	CASSWDRNEQFF	TGTGCCAGCAGCTGGGACAGAAATGAGCAGTTCTTC
NA	TRBV5-4	TRBJ2-7	NA	CASSPAGRGNYEQYF	TGTGCCAGCAGCCCCGCGGGCAGGGGAAACTACGAGCAGTACTTC
NA	TRBV30	TRBJ1-1	TRBD1	CAWSGQGQINTEAFF	TGTGCCTGGAGTGGACAGGGACAGATAAACACTGAAGCTTTCTTT
NA	TRBV19	TRBJ2-7	NA	CASSIAQSYEQYF	TGTGCCAGTAGTATCGCCCAGTCCTACGAGCAGTACTTC
NA	TRBV4-2	TRBJ2-3	TRBD2	CASSLTAGGMGTDTQYF	TGTGCCAGCAGCCTAACGGCGGGGGGGATGGGCACAGATACGCAGTATTTT
NA	TRBV25-1	TRBJ2-3	TRBD2	CASSEGGGSTDTQYF	TGTGCCAGCAGTGAGGGCGGGGGGAGCACAGATACGCAGTATTTT
NA	TRBV2	TRBJ2-7	TRBD1	CASSEADRAYEQYF	TGTGCCAGCAGTGAGGCCGACAGGGCCTACGAGCAGTACTTC
NA	TRBV2	TRBJ2-2	NA	CASNGRGRSGELFF	TGTGCCAGCAATGGGCGGGGTAGATCCGGGGAGCTGTTTTTT
NA	TRBV6-1	TRBJ1-5	TRBD1	CASSRQGWGQPQHF	TGTGCCAGCAGTCGACAGGGTTGGGGTCAGCCCCAGCATTTT
few	TRBV16	TRBJ1-1	TRBD1	CASSQSWAGGEAFF	TGTGCCAGCAGCCAATCTTGGGCAGGGGGTGAAGCTTTCTTT
NA	TRBV11-2	TRBJ2-5	NA	CASSFGGKETQYF	TGTGCCAGCAGCTTTGGAGGGAAAGAGACCCAGTACTTC
NA	TRBV30	TRBJ2-5	NA	CAWSPPRGGGETQYF	TGTGCCTGGAGCCCCCCCCGGGGAGGGGGTGAGACCCAGTACTTC
NA	TRBV7-9	TRBJ2-1	NA	CASSHPTESSYNEQFF	TGTGCCAGCAGCCACCCGACAGAGAGCTCCTACAATGAGCAGTTCTTC
once	TRBV19	TRBJ2-7	TRBD1	CASSIESGGHHTYEQYF	TGTGCCAGTAGTATAGAATCAGGGGGCCATCACACCTACGAGCAGTACTTC
NA	TRBV30	TRBJ2-7	TRBD1	CAWSVFGQGAYEQYF	TGTGCCTGGAGTGTATTCGGGCAGGGGGCGTACGAGCAGTACTTC
NA	TRBV11-3	TRBJ2-2	NA	CASSLGHPNTGELFF	TGTGCCAGCAGCTTAGGGCACCCGAACACCGGGGAGCTGTTTTTT
NA	TRBV9	TRBJ2-1	NA	CASSKEGGLVYNEQFF	TGTGCCAGCAGCAAGGAGGGGGGGCTGGTCTACAATGAGCAGTTCTTC
NA	TRBV4-1	TRBJ2-5	NA	CASSPSEGQETQYF	TGCGCCAGCAGCCCCTCAGAGGGTCAAGAGACCCAGTACTTC
NA	TRBV28	TRBJ1-2	NA	CASSRTSNSVNYGYTF	TGTGCCAGCAGCAGGACAAGTAACAGTGTGAACTATGGCTACACCTTC
NA	TRBV4-1	TRBJ1-3	TRBD1	CASSLGQGDGNTIYF	TGCGCCAGCAGCCTTGGACAGGGCGATGGAAACACCATATATTTT
NA	TRBV20-1	TRBJ2-7	NA	CSASRGSEQYF	TGCAGTGCTAGTAGGGGAAGCGAGCAGTACTTC